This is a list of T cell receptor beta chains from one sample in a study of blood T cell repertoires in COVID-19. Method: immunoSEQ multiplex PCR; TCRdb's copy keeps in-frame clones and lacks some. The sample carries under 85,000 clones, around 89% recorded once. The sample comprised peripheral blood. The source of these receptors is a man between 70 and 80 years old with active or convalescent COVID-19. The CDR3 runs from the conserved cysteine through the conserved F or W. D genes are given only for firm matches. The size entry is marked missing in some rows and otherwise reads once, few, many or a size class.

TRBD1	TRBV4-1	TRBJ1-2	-	CASSPPGGQGDLYYGYTF	TGCGCCAGCAGCCCCCCGGGGGGACAGGGGGATCTTTACTATGGCTACACCTTC
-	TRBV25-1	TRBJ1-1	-	CASSESRNRNGLVAEAFF	TGTGCCAGCAGTGAATCTAGGAACAGGAACGGCCTAGTGGCTGAAGCTTTCTTT
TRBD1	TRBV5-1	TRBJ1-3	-	CASSLGTGQAGNTIYF	TGCGCCAGCAGCTTGGGGACAGGGCAGGCTGGAAACACCATATATTTT
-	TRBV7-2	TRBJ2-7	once	CASSLVQSREQYF	TGTGCCAGCAGCTTAGTGCAGTCGAGGGAGCAGTACTTC
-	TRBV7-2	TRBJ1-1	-	CASSRSRDTEAFF	TGTGCCAGCAGTCGATCTCGGGACACTGAAGCTTTCTTT
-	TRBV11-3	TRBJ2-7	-	CASSTHSGPSYEQYF	TGTGCCAGCAGTACTCACAGCGGCCCTTCCTACGAGCAGTACTTC
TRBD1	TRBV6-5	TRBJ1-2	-	CASSYSPGQGLRGYTF	TGTGCCAGCAGTTACTCTCCTGGACAGGGCCTTCGGGGCTACACCTTC
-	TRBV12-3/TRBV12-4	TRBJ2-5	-	CASSLQRQETQYF	TGTGCCAGCAGTTTACAGCGGCAAGAGACCCAGTACTTC
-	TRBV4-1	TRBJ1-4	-	CASSQDSGFSNEKLFF	TGCGCCAGCAGCCAAGATTCGGGGTTCTCTAATGAAAAACTGTTTTTT
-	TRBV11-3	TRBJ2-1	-	CASSARQENNEQFF	TGTGCCAGCAGCGCCCGACAGGAAAACAATGAGCAGTTCTTC
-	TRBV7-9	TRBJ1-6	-	CASSPGMDSPLHF	TGTGCCAGCAGCCCCGGTATGGATTCACCCCTCCACTTT
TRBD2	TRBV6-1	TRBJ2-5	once	CASSELTSGGLVETQYF	TGTGCCAGCAGTGAATTAACTAGCGGGGGCCTCGTGGAGACCCAGTACTTC
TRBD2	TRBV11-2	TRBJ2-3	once	CASSLEASGGFEGDTQYF	TGTGCCAGCAGCTTAGAGGCTAGCGGGGGGTTCGAGGGAGATACGCAGTATTTT
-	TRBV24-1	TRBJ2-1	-	CATSDTGRNEQFF	TGTGCCACCAGTGACACGGGTAGGAATGAGCAGTTCTTC
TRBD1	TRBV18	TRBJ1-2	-	CASSPTGTDPTGYGYTF	TGTGCCAGCTCACCCACCGGGACAGACCCAACAGGGTATGGCTACACCTTC
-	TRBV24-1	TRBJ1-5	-	CATSESRAGNQPQHF	TGTGCCACCAGTGAGAGCAGGGCGGGCAATCAGCCCCAGCATTTT
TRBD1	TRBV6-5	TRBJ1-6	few	CASIERGRNSPLHF	TGTGCCAGCATCGAGAGGGGGCGTAATTCACCCCTCCACTTT
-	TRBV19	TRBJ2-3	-	CASSILGFTDTQYF	TGTGCCAGTAGTATTCTCGGGTTTACAGATACGCAGTATTTT
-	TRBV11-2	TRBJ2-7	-	CASSPASARPRSSYEQYF	TGTGCCAGCAGTCCCGCCTCGGCTCGACCTAGGAGCTCCTACGAGCAGTACTTC
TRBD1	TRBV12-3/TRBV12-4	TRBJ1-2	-	CASSLRGQYGYTF	TGTGCCAGCAGCCTCAGGGGGCAATATGGCTACACCTTC
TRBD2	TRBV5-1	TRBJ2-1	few	CASSLEPAGGAYNEQFF	TGCGCCAGCAGCTTGGAACCAGCGGGGGGGGCCTACAATGAGCAGTTCTTC
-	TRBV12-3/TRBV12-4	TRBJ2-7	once	CASSSGEGPLNF	TGTGCCAGCAGTTCCGGGGAAGGGCCGCTTAACTTC
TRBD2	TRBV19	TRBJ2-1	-	CASSIGYRLAGYNEQFF	TGTGCCAGTAGTATAGGGTACCGGCTAGCGGGGTACAATGAGCAGTTCTTC
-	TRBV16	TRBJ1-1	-	CASSPRQREHTEAFF	TGTGCCAGCAGCCCCCGACAGAGAGAACACACTGAAGCTTTCTTT
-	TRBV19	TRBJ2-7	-	CASSIVAGDEQYF	TGTGCCAGTAGTATAGTCGCAGGGGACGAGCAGTACTTC
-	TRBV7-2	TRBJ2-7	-	CASSGWRMLSYEQYF	TGTGCCAGCAGCGGTTGGAGGATGTTATCCTACGAGCAGTACTTC
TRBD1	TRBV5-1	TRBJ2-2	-	CASSSGTGGFSGELFF	TGCGCCAGCAGCTCCGGCACAGGGGGATTTAGCGGGGAGCTGTTTTTT
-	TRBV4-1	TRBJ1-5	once	CASSQEGRAGQPQHF	TGCGCCAGCAGCCAAGAAGGCAGGGCAGGTCAGCCCCAGCATTTT
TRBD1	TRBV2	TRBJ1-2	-	CASSTQGAGYGYTF	TGTGCCAGCAGTACACAGGGGGCAGGCTATGGCTACACCTTC
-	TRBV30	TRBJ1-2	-	CAWSFTRGQAMGGYTF	TGTGCCTGGAGTTTCACTCGCGGGCAGGCTATGGGTGGCTACACCTTC
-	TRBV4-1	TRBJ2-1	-	CASRAGVSYNEQFF	TGCGCCAGCAGGGCAGGGGTCTCCTACAATGAGCAGTTCTTC
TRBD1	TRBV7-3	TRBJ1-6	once	CASSSQGAGSPLHF	TGTGCCAGCAGCTCACAGGGGGCTGGTTCACCCCTCCACTTT
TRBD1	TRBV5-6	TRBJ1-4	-	CASSAPDRGANEKLFF	TGTGCCAGCAGCGCCCCGGACAGGGGAGCTAATGAAAAACTGTTTTTT
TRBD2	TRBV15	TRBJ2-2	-	CATSRRTGLAGTNTGELFF	TGTGCCACCAGCAGAAGAACCGGACTAGCGGGGACGAACACCGGGGAGCTGTTTTTT
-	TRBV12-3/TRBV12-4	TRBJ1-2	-	CASTSGRVVGYTF	TGTGCCAGCACTTCCGGCAGGGTGGTTGGCTACACCTTC
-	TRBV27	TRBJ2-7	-	CASTKGGEQYF	TGTGCCAGTACTAAAGGCGGGGAGCAGTACTTC
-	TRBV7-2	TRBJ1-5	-	CASSLFRGDNQPQHF	TGTGCCAGCAGCTTATTTCGGGGTGACAATCAGCCCCAGCATTTT
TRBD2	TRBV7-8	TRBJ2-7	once	CASSWTSGGYEQYF	TGTGCCAGCAGCTGGACTAGCGGGGGGTACGAGCAGTACTTC
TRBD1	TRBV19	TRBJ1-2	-	CASSSTGGADGYGYTF	TGTGCCAGTAGTTCGACAGGGGGCGCGGATGGGTATGGCTACACCTTC
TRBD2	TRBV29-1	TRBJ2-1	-	CSVGLDFGEQFF	TGCAGCGTGGGACTAGATTTCGGTGAGCAGTTCTTC
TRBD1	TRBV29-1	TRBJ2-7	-	CSAEDRFHEQYF	TGCAGCGCCGAGGACAGGTTCCACGAGCAGTACTTC
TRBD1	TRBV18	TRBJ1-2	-	CASSPPTGQMIIGGYTF	TGTGCCAGCTCACCCCCAACGGGACAGATGATAATCGGTGGCTACACCTTC
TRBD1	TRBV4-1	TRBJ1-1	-	CASSQRQGASTEAFF	TGCGCCAGCAGCCAACGACAGGGGGCCAGCACTGAAGCTTTCTTT
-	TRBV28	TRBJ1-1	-	CASSPPAKPTEAFF	TGTGCCAGCAGTCCCCCCGCGAAACCGACTGAAGCTTTCTTT